The 20 T cell receptor beta chains listed next were all sequenced from one sample in a study of T cells after yellow fever vaccination. Via MiXCR, TCRdb re-called the 5' RACE reads, giving one row per CDR3 protein. Among 450,000 to 600,000 distinct CDR3 sequences listed, around a sixth were seen once. Here the sequenced sample was PBMCs, taken around 5 days after the first yellow fever vaccination. These receptor sequences come from a man younger than 35 who received the YFV17D yellow fever vaccine.

This clonotype occurred a few times. The J gene is TRBJ2-5, the V gene TRBV10-3, with 14 nucleotides matching TRBD2. The CDR3 is 15 residues long. Trimming cost V 10 bases and J 5 bases; bases outside gene matches: 9. Germline V gene lookup returns CDR1 ENHRY and CDR2 SYGVKD. The CDR3 region is CATRTSGGSGETQYF. As DNA, the CDR3 is TGTGCCACCAGGACTAGCGGGGGGTCGGGTGAGACCCAGTACTTC.

This clonotype has just a few counts. This CDR3 reads CASSQDLTGEKLFF. The CDR3 DNA follows: TGTGCCAGCAGCCAAGATCTTACGGGTGAAAAACTGTTTTTT. V usage is TRBV4-2 and J usage is TRBJ1-4; D not resolved. The CDR3 has 14 residues. The germline V and J ends were trimmed by 0 bases and 7 bases, with 9 bases remaining between them. From germline, CDR1 is LGHNA and CDR2 YNFKEQ.

This clonotype was seen only a few times. The chain links TRBV7-3 to TRBJ2-1, with no clear D. Trimming cost V 7 bases and J 6 bases, with 10 bases left between them. Germline V gene lookup returns CDR1 SGHTA and CDR2 FQGTGA. This CDR3 contains 12 residues. CDR3 amino acids: CASTPLGNEQFF. CDR3 nucleotide sequence: TGTGCCAGCACCCCTCTGGGCAATGAGCAGTTCTTC.

This chain joins TRBV3-1 and TRBJ2-5, with 9 bases lining up with TRBD2. CDR1 LGHDT and CDR2 YNNKEL come from the germline V gene (reference sequence). J gave up 0 bases and V 1 base, and 9 bases lay outside the gene matches. This CDR3 region has 18 residues. The CDR3 loop reads CASSQVYSGGTYQETQYF. Here the CDR3 DNA reads TGTGCCAGCAGCCAAGTTTACAGCGGGGGGACGTACCAAGAGACCCAGTACTTC.

This clonotype was seen a handful of times. The chain carries TRBV7-9 and TRBJ1-6; D is ambiguous. The V gene lost 5 bases and the J gene lost 4 bases, with 15 bases spanning the gap. Germline V gene lookup returns CDR1 SEHNR and CDR2 FQNEAQ (reference sequence). The CDR3 sequence is 16 residues long. DNA of the CDR3: TGTGCCAGCAGCGCTAAGGCGACTCTTTATAATTCACCCCTCCACTTT. This encodes CASSAKATLYNSPLHF.

This CDR3 reads CASSLVHGLYNEQFF. The CDR3 DNA reads TGTGCCAGCAGCTTAGTACACGGCCTTTACAATGAGCAGTTCTTC. J is TRBJ2-1 and V is TRBV7-2, with D hard to call. The V and J ends lost 1 base and 4 bases respectively, with 11 bases between them. The CDR3 spans 15 residues. CDR1 and CDR2 from the germline V gene are SGHTA and FQGNSA. The variable domain in full, completed from reference TRBV7-2 and TRBJ2-1, reads GAGVSQSPSNKVTEKGKDVELRCDPISGHTALYWYRQSLGQGLEFLIYFQGNSAPDKSGLPSDRFSAERTGGSVSTLTIQRTQQEDSAVYLCASSLVHGLYNEQFFGPGTRLTVL.

This rearrangement joins TRBV11-2 to TRBJ1-1; D gene ambiguous. This CDR3 comprises 14 residues. V was cut by 5 bases and J by 5 bases, with 15 bases left in between. CDR1 SGHAT and CDR2 FQNNGV come from the germline V gene. The DNA of the CDR3 is TGTGCCAGCAGCACGACGACCGGTACAACTGAAGCTTTCTTT. It encodes CASSTTTGTTEAFF.

This clonotype has only a few counts. J is TRBJ2-6 and V is TRBV9, with 7 nucleotides matching TRBD1. Germline V gene sequence: CDR1 SGDLS, CDR2 YYNGEE. The CDR3 contains 17 residues. Trimming removed 1 base from V and 0 bases from J; junction bases left unmatched: 4. CDR3 sequence (DNA): TGTGCCAGCAGCGTAACAGGGGCGAGCTCTGGGGCCAACGTCCTGACTTTC. Translation: CASSVTGASSGANVLTF.

This clonotype was seen only a few times. V is TRBV12-5 and J is TRBJ2-5, with TRBD1 matching 7 bases. The CDR3 is 18 residues long. Trimming took 1 base from V and 4 from J; bases not matched to a gene: 15. Germline loops: CDR1 LGHNT, CDR2 FRNRAP. CDR3 nucleotides: TGTGCTAGTGGTTTGGCGGGACAGTCGGCTTATGAAGGAGAGACCCAGTACTTC. It specifies CASGLAGQSAYEGETQYF. Looking up the rest from reference TRBV12-5 and TRBJ2-5 gives the full variable domain: DARVTQTPRHKVTEMGQEVTMRCQPILGHNTVFWYRQTMMQGLELLAYFRNRAPLDDSGMPKDRFSAEMPDATLATLKIQPSEPRDSAVYFCASGLAGQSAYEGETQYFGPGTRLLVL.

A remark on this clonotype: A single base separates this from a much larger clone, so it may be a read error. V is TRBV7-9 and J is TRBJ1-2; D gene unclear. The germline gives CDR1 SEHNR, CDR2 FQNEAQ (reference sequence). This CDR3 has 13 amino acids. CDR3 sequence: CVSSLVGVTGYTF. For the CDR3, the DNA is TGTGTCAGCAGCTTAGTCGGGGTCACGGGCTACACCTTC.

Only a few counts were recorded for this clonotype. CDR3 in amino acids: CASSLDRRGDTEAFF. CDR3 bases: TGTGCCAGCAGCTTAGACCGCAGGGGGGACACTGAAGCTTTCTTT. The chain uses TRBV11-2 and TRBJ1-1; 7 bases agree with TRBD1. Losses at the gene ends were 0 bases for V and 3 bases for J; bases not matched to a gene: 4. The CDR3 totals 15 residues. CDR1 and CDR2 from the germline V gene are SGHAT and FQNNGV.

This sequence joins TRBV4-2 and TRBJ2-3; no firm D call. The CDR3 is made up of 17 amino acids. The germline V gene encodes CDR1 LGHNA and CDR2 YNFKEQ. Between the trimmed V and J ends, which lost 1 base and 6 bases, there was a span of 20 bases. CDR3 in amino acids: CASSQVPRGRVGDTQYF. In DNA form, the CDR3 reads TGTGCCAGCAGCCAAGTCCCGCGCGGCCGGGTAGGGGATACGCAGTATTTT.

The chain has TRBV6-5 and TRBJ2-3; D remains ambiguous. Deletions cut 0 bases from V and 2 bases from J, with 9 bases between. This CDR3 has 15 amino acids. Germline CDR1 reads MNHEY; CDR2 reads SVGAGI. This chain's CDR3 is CASSYSSGFTDTQYF. The CDR3 nucleotides read TGTGCCAGCAGTTACTCGAGTGGGTTCACAGATACGCAGTATTTT.

This clonotype was picked up a small number of times. V and J are TRBV4-3 and TRBJ2-5; tentative D call: TRBD2 (7 bases). The CDR3 is made up of 16 amino acids. V was trimmed by 0 bases and J by 2 bases, leaving 13 bases between them. The germline gives CDR1 LGHNA, CDR2 YSLEER. The CDR3 sequence: CASSQDGAGAQETQYF. CDR3 DNA sequence: TGCGCCAGCAGCCAAGACGGGGCGGGGGCACAAGAGACCCAGTACTTC.

V gene TRBV7-9 combines with J gene TRBJ2-7; D remains ambiguous. The CDR3 spans 11 residues. Trimming left V 2 bases short and J 9 bases short, with 8 bases between. Germline lookup yields CDR1 SEHNR and CDR2 FQNEAQ (reference sequence). The DNA for the CDR3 is TGTGCCAGCAGCTTATCGGGTTCGCAGTACTTC. This sequence encodes CASSLSGSQYF.

J is TRBJ2-2 and V is TRBV11-2; 9 bases fit TRBD1. CDR1 and CDR2 from the germline V gene are SGHAT and FQNNGV. The J segment lost 3 bases and the V segment lost 4 bases, leaving 6 bases of the junction unmatched. The CDR3 has 16 amino acids. In DNA, the CDR3 is TGTGCCAGCAGCTACCCGGGACAGGGTTACACCGGGGAGCTGTTTTTT. Encoded protein: CASSYPGQGYTGELFF.

The J gene is TRBJ2-5, the V gene TRBV7-9; TRBD1 is a possible D gene (6 bases). V dropped 1 base and J dropped 4 bases, with 13 bases sitting between them. The CDR3 sequence is 15 residues long. Germline lookup yields CDR1 SEHNR and CDR2 FQNEAQ (reference sequence). Here the CDR3 reads CASSLGYTGTETQYF. The CDR3 region has the DNA TGTGCCAGCAGCTTAGGATATACAGGGACAGAGACCCAGTACTTC.

This clonotype was seen a handful of times. This sequence joins TRBV10-3 and TRBJ1-3, with D maybe TRBD1 (6 bases). Germline V CDR1 and CDR2: ENHRY, SYGVKD. With 4 bases removed from V and 3 bases from J, the gap between germline ends came to 10 bases. This CDR3 comprises 14 residues. The CDR3 DNA reads as TGTGCCATCAGTGGTGCAGGGGTTGGAAACACCATATATTTT. It yields the protein CAISGAGVGNTIYF.

This clonotype was observed a few times. J is TRBJ1-5 and V is TRBV18; D not certain. The germline gives CDR1 KGHSH, CDR2 LQKENI. V was shortened by 5 bases and J by 0 bases, with 11 bases between the two germline ends. This CDR3 region has 15 residues. The CDR3 DNA is TGTGCCAGCTCAGGAGATCCCTATAGCAATCAGCCCCAGCATTTT. Translated: CASSGDPYSNQPQHF.

V is TRBV29-1 and J is TRBJ2-3; D is unclear. CDR1 and CDR2 (germline): SQVTM, ANQGSEA. V lost 1 base to trimming and J lost 6 bases, with 8 bases between them. CDR3 length: 12 residues. CDR3 region: CSVEGPSDTQYF. The CDR3 DNA is TGCAGCGTTGAAGGCCCCTCGGATACGCAGTATTTT.